This TCR beta chain was sequenced for a study of Graves' ophthalmopathy and Graves' hyperthyroidism. The CDR3 loop spans 14 amino acids. The germline V and J ends were trimmed by 0 bases and 10 bases, with 11 bases remaining between them. Germline CDR1 is SGDLS and CDR2 is YYNGEE. In regard to this clonotype: The antigen is undetermined.

Study-wide results and limits: The model's prediction of ophthalmopathy progression had about 70% sensitivity and 72% to 80% specificity.

RNA transcripts were the template, and TCR beta CDR3 regions were amplified from them. Scientists carried out first-round RT-PCR using HTBI primers and then a second-round multiplex PCR. One entry per CDR3 protein results from TCRdb running MiXCR on the multiplex PCR reads. The table lists more than 1,000,000 distinct CDR3 sequences, about two fifths of them singletons. The authors enrolled newly diagnosed hyperthyroidism patients aged 18 to 65 with under 2 months' duration. The study excluded patients with other autoimmune diseases, uncontrolled infections, pregnancy or lactation. Diagnosis relied on clinical symptoms, serum thyroxine, TRAb, thyroid ultrasound and orbital computed tomography.

Source material: peripheral blood or thyroid tissue (not recorded which). The V gene is TRBV9, the J gene TRBJ2-6; weak D call: TRBD2 (6 bases). The receptor's source is an adult man with Graves' hyperthyroidism. CDR3 in DNA: TGTGCCAGCAGCGTAGGGGGAGGAGGTAACGTCCTGACTTTC. Translated: CASSVGGGGNVLTF. The full variable domain, its missing parts supplied by reference TRBV9 and TRBJ2-6, is DSGVTQTPKHLITATGQRVTLRCSPRSGDLSVYWYQQSLDQGLQFLIQYYNGEERAKGNILERFSAQQFPDLHSELNLSSLELGDSALYFCASSVGGGGNVLTFGAGSRLTVL.